Listed below are T cell receptor beta chains from one sample, sequenced in a study of post-analysis software for immune sequencing data. TCRdb re-called the PCR reads through MiXCR, storing one row per CDR3 protein. Of fewer than 850,000 distinct CDR3 sequences listed, 25% to 30% were seen once; the top ten hold around 0.56%. Sequencing input: blood. The receptors derive from a girl between 10 and 17 years old with multiple sclerosis. Each CDR3 is given with its conserved first and last residue. The order of the fields is D gene, J gene, V gene, clone size, CDR3 protein. D genes are given only for firm matches. Clone size appears in some rows only: once, few, many, or a class for an expanded clone.

>NA|TRBJ2-3|TRBV7-2|few
CASSRQEGGTDTQYF
>TRBD1|TRBJ1-2|TRBV29-1|many
CSVEGRGQGYGYTF
>NA|TRBJ1-1|TRBV29-1|few
CSVGTASDTEAFF
>TRBD1|TRBJ1-5|TRBV7-2|NA
CVSSRGGVQPQHF
>NA|TRBJ2-1|TRBV11-2|NA
CASSLGLPTGNEQFF
>NA|TRBJ1-5|TRBV6-5|few
CASSRSGGNQPQHF
>TRBD1|TRBJ1-2|TRBV12-3/TRBV12-4|few
CASSPFGQGGYGYTF
>NA|TRBJ1-5|TRBV20-1|NA
CSASGRSNQPQHF
>NA|TRBJ2-7|TRBV6-1|NA
CASSELRTSYEQYF
>TRBD2|TRBJ2-1|TRBV4-1|few
CASSPPGASGTSEQFF
>TRBD1|TRBJ1-2|TRBV20-1|few
CSASTPGAGGRGYTF
>TRBD2|NA|TRBV20-1|NA
CSAGGSIETQYF
>TRBD2|TRBJ2-7|TRBV28|few
CASSLRTSGRAYEQYF
>TRBD1|TRBJ2-6|TRBV7-2|NA
CASSSRQGNTGANVLTF
>NA|TRBJ2-5|TRBV4-1|NA
CASSQVVGLGETQYF
>NA|TRBJ2-7|TRBV6-2/TRBV6-3|few
CASKSGGAHSYEQYF
>NA|TRBJ2-1|TRBV11-3|NA
CASSLDNGGPSYNEQFF
>TRBD2|TRBJ2-1|TRBV7-8|few
CASSLVVGGASDNEQFF
>TRBD1|TRBJ2-2|TRBV6-5|NA
CASSYPTGVRFELFF
>NA|TRBJ2-5|TRBV4-3|NA
CASSQELATETQYF
>NA|TRBJ1-4|TRBV6-5|NA
CASSSAQRNEKLFF
>NA|TRBJ2-3|TRBV15|NA
CATSSGYKSLQYF
>TRBD2|TRBJ2-3|TRBV7-9|few
CASSLVAGVGDTQYF